A single T cell receptor beta chain is shown here with its context. Its antigen is unknown. This record belongs to a study of molecular identifiers for immune sequencing clone quantification. TCRdb re-analysed the PCR reads in MiXCR, keeping a single row per CDR3 protein. Of some 65,000 distinct CDR3 sequences in the sample, around 20% were seen once. V was pared by 5 bases and J by 0 bases, with 14 bases between. This CDR3 is 16 amino acids long. Germline CDR1 and CDR2: SGHNT and YENEEA. Sorted inputs of roughly 19,000 to 1,100,000 cells, with 10%, 30% or 50% RNA, yielded naive CD8 libraries. Study-level points and caveats: More than 97% of effector molecules, versus under 1% of naive-cell molecules, belonged to clones above 20 RNA copies. Identical TCR molecules that share a barcode could lead to an underestimation of highly expanded clone sizes.

The TCR was taken from a human donor in good health. Some libraries in this study had Jurkat cell RNA spiked in. The rearrangement uses TRBV11-3 and TRBJ2-1, with D possibly matching TRBD1 (6 bases). Sequencing was done on a sample of naive CD8+ T cells from blood, with Jurkat cell RNA spiked in. As to subset: FACS-sorted CD8+CD4-CCR7+CD45RA+ naive T cells. The CDR3 spells CASSPRTASSYNEQFF. Written as DNA, the CDR3 is TGTGCCAGCAGCCCCCGGACAGCAAGCTCCTACAATGAGCAGTTCTTC.